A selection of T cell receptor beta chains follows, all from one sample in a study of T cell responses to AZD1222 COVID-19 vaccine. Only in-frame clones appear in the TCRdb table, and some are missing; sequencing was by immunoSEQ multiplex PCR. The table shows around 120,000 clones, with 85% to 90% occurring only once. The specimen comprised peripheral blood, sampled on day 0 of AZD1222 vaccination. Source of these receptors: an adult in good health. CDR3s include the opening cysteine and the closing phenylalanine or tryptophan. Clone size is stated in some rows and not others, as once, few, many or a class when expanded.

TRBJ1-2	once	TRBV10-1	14	CASSESLTGGGYTF
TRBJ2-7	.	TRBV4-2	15	CASSRGRRSSYEQYF
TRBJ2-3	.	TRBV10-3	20	CAIRRSGLAGDDSSTDTQYF
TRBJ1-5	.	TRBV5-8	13	CASSLDREQPQHF
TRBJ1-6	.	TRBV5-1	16	CASRTGTGINNSPLHF
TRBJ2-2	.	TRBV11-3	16	CASSFSGTGDTGELFF
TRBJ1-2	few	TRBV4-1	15	CASSQLLQGGYGYTF
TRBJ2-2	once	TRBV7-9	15	CASSLTGGRTGELFF
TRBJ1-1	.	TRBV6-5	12	CASSRQGQTAFF
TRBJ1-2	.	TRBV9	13	CASRWGSRYGYTF
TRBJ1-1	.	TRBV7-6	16	CASTLSPRNVNTEAFF
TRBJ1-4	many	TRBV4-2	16	CASSQDWLQVAEKLFF
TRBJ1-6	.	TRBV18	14	CASSLDRVNSPLHF
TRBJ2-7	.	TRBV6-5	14	CASRAWGDSYEQYF
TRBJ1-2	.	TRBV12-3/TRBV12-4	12	CASSSQGGGYTF
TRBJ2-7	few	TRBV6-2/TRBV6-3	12	CASSQGADEQYF
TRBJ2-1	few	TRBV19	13	CASSLITNNEQFF